One sample yielded the 30 T cell receptor beta chains listed below, sequenced in a study of a mutant IDH1 vaccine in newly diagnosed glioma. TCRdb keeps only in-frame clones here, not all; method: immunoSEQ multiplex PCR. The sample holds tens of thousands of clones, 91% seen once. The time point here: week 5, during vaccination. Each dose delivered 300 ug of mutant IDH1 20-mer peptide subcutaneously with imiquimod. No antigens are known for them. The sample here was PBMCs, taken from a glioma patient whose treatment included an IDH1 peptide vaccine. The receptor set was obtained from a woman in her 50s with glioma.

The genes are TRBV7-2 and TRBJ2-7; D remains ambiguous. The CDR3 has 13 amino acids. Germline V gene lookup returns CDR1 SGHTA and CDR2 FQGNSA. Trimming removed 4 bases from V and 9 bases from J, with 16 bases in between. Here the CDR3 reads CASSSPGAGVQYF. The CDR3 DNA sequence: TGTGCCAGCAGCTCTCCGGGTGCCGGCGTGCAGTACTTC.

Here the CDR3 reads CASSLTAPNEQFF. CDR3 DNA sequence: TGTGCCAGCAGTTTAACGGCACCCAATGAGCAGTTCTTC. This rearrangement joins TRBV28 to TRBJ2-1; D is undetermined. The germline V gene has CDR1 MDHEN and CDR2 SYDVKM. The ends were cut back, 2 bases at V and 6 bases at J, with 8 bases in the middle. The CDR3 runs to 13 residues. The full variable domain, completed using reference TRBV28 and TRBJ2-1, is DVKVTQSSRYLVKRTGEKVFLECVQDMDHENMFWYRQDPGLGLRLIYFSYDVKMKEKGDIPEGYSVSREKKERFSLILESASTNQTSMYLCASSLTAPNEQFFGPGTRLTVL.

Only one count was recorded for this clone. This chain links TRBV20-1 with TRBJ2-5; D possibly corresponds to TRBD2 (6 bases). The V end lost 5 bases, the J end lost 10 bases, and 14 bases lay between the germline ends. The germline V gene encodes CDR1 DFQATT and CDR2 SNEGSKA (reference sequence). The CDR3 has 11 amino acids. The CDR3 is CSAGQWGDQYF. As DNA, the CDR3 is TGCAGTGCTGGACAATGGGGGGACCAGTACTTC.

This rearrangement joins TRBV27 to TRBJ2-2; 8 bases fit TRBD1. The V and J ends lost 7 bases and 1 base, in that order; junction bases with no gene match: 8. The V gene's germline CDR1 is MNHEY and CDR2 SMNVEV (reference sequence). The CDR3 totals 16 residues. CDR3 amino acids: CASNSYGTGNTGELFF. The CDR3 DNA sequence: TGTGCCAGCAATTCTTACGGGACAGGGAACACCGGGGAGCTGTTTTTT.

The chain carries TRBV9 and TRBJ2-3, with 11 bases aligning to TRBD2. V lost 0 bases, J lost 3 bases, and 0 bases stayed unmatched. Germline values: CDR1 SGDLS, CDR2 YYNGEE. The CDR3 has 15 amino acids. The CDR3: CASSVGTSGTDTQYF. The DNA of the CDR3 is TGTGCCAGCAGCGTAGGGACTAGCGGGACAGATACGCAGTATTTT. Complete variable domain (other parts from reference TRBV9 and TRBJ2-3): DSGVTQTPKHLITATGQRVTLRCSPRSGDLSVYWYQQSLDQGLQFLIQYYNGEERAKGNILERFSAQQFPDLHSELNLSSLELGDSALYFCASSVGTSGTDTQYFGPGTRLTVL.

The chain recombines TRBV5-5 with TRBJ1-5; TRBD1 agrees at 7 bases. The CDR3 contains 14 residues. CDR1 is SGHKS and CDR2 is YYEKEE in the germline V gene (reference sequence). V shed 0 bases, J shed 9 bases, and the junction held 6 bases outside the gene matches. CDR3 sequence reads: CASSLGSGGSPQHF. The CDR3 DNA sequence: TGTGCCAGCAGCTTGGGCTCAGGGGGATCGCCCCAGCATTTT.

J is TRBJ2-1 and V is TRBV5-1; 11 bases line up with TRBD2. CDR3 size: 16 residues. Unmatched junction bases numbered 8, after V lost 6 bases and J lost 3 bases. The germline gives CDR1 SGHRS, CDR2 YFSETQ. CDR3: CASNPTSGSNYNEQFF. Written as DNA, the CDR3 is TGCGCCAGCAACCCAACTAGCGGGAGCAACTACAATGAGCAGTTCTTC.

By sample fraction, this clone is medium-sized. The J gene is TRBJ1-3, the V gene TRBV10-3; perhaps TRBD1 as D (6 bases). V lost 6 bases and J 7 bases, leaving 13 bases between the germline ends. The CDR3 is 13 amino acids. Germline V gene sequence: CDR1 ENHRY, CDR2 SYGVKD. The CDR3 nucleotides are TGTGCCATCAGGGACAGTTCAGCCAACACCATATATTTT. It codes for CAIRDSSANTIYF.

The chain links TRBV5-1 to TRBJ1-1; 11 nucleotides match TRBD1. The J segment lost 4 bases and the V segment lost 0 bases, leaving 5 bases of the junction unmatched. Germline loops: CDR1 SGHRS, CDR2 YFSETQ. The CDR3 runs to 16 residues. In DNA form, the CDR3 reads TGCGCCAGCAGCTTGGCCCCCGGGACAGGGGGCACTGAAGCTTTCTTT. Protein sequence: CASSLAPGTGGTEAFF.

The chain joins TRBV11-3 to TRBJ1-5; no firm D call. The germline V gene encodes CDR1 SGHNT and CDR2 YENEEA. Between the trimmed V and J ends, which lost 0 bases and 5 bases, there was a span of 5 bases. This CDR3 region has 13 residues. The CDR3 protein is CASSLDGHQPQHF. The CDR3 DNA follows: TGTGCCAGCAGCTTAGACGGGCATCAGCCCCAGCATTTT.

This clone was observed once. The chain employs TRBV19 and TRBJ2-1, with 12 bases lining up with TRBD2. The V segment lost 4 bases and the J segment 0 bases; nucleotides outside the gene matches: 1. The CDR3 runs to 16 residues. Germline lookup yields CDR1 LNHDA and CDR2 SQIVND (reference sequence). In DNA form, the CDR3 reads TGTGCCAGTAGTAAGACTAGCGGGAGCTCCTACAATGAGCAGTTCTTC. Translation: CASSKTSGSSYNEQFF.

The chain links TRBV10-2 to TRBJ1-6; D is unresolved. Germline CDR1 WSHSY, CDR2 SAAADI. The V and J ends lost 3 bases and 7 bases respectively, with 7 bases between them. CDR3 size: 13 residues. CDR3 in DNA: TGCGCCAGCAGTGAAGGCCGGAATTCACCCCTCCACTTT. Its protein product is CASSEGRNSPLHF.

This clone was seen once. This chain connects TRBV11-2 to TRBJ2-1, with 11 nucleotides matching TRBD2. Germline assignment: CDR1 SGHAT and CDR2 FQNNGV. CDR3 size: 17 residues. V lost 1 base, J lost 9 bases, and 11 bases stayed unmatched. CDR3 loop: CASSLGSLAGGPSEQFF. Here the CDR3 DNA reads TGTGCCAGCAGCTTAGGGTCTTTAGCGGGAGGGCCTAGTGAGCAGTTCTTC.

The chain combines TRBV11-2 with TRBJ2-7; unclear D gene. Germline V gene data show CDR1 as SGHAT and CDR2 as FQNNGV. This CDR3 is 11 amino acids long. Trimming took 1 base from V and 6 from J, leaving 4 bases between them. The DNA for the CDR3 is TGTGCCAGCAGCTTAGGGCTCGAGCAGTACTTC. Protein product: CASSLGLEQYF.

V and J are TRBV18 and TRBJ1-1; 10 positions agree with TRBD1. The length of the CDR3 is 14 residues. V shed 3 bases and J 5 bases; nucleotides not matched to a gene: 3. The germline CDR1 and CDR2 sequences are KGHSH and LQKENI. The CDR3 loop is CASSPDRGRTEAFF. In nucleotides, the CDR3 is TGTGCCAGCTCACCGGACAGGGGGAGAACTGAAGCTTTCTTT. Variable domain in full (rest from reference TRBV18 and TRBJ1-1): NAGVMQNPRHLVRRRGQEARLRCSPMKGHSHVYWYRQLPEEGLKFMVYLQKENIIDESGMPKERFSAEFPKEGPSILRIQQVVRGDSAAYFCASSPDRGRTEAFFGQGTRLTVV.

This clone turned up a few times. This chain links TRBV27 with TRBJ1-5; D uncertain. CDR1 and CDR2 (germline): MNHEY, SMNVEV (reference sequence). The CDR3 totals 13 residues. V lost 5 bases and J lost 5, with 10 bases in between. Here the CDR3 DNA reads TGTGCCAGCAGTCACGCCCGGGATCAGCCCCAGCATTTT. Translated, it gives CASSHARDQPQHF.

The V gene is TRBV6-5, the J gene TRBJ2-1, with D maybe TRBD2 (5 bases). There are 13 residues in the CDR3. The germline V gene encodes CDR1 MNHEY and CDR2 SVGAGI. Here the CDR3 reads CAIRDPPLSEQFF. Here the CDR3 DNA reads TGTGCTATCCGGGATCCCCCCCTAAGTGAGCAGTTCTTC.

This clone appeared once. The V gene is TRBV18, the J gene TRBJ2-1; D is unclear. This CDR3 is 14 amino acids long. Germline CDR1 reads KGHSH; CDR2 reads LQKENI. Trimming pared 0 bases from V and 4 bases from J, leaving 7 bases between. CDR3 residues: CASSPPGPYNEQFF. The CDR3 bases are TGTGCCAGCTCACCACCTGGGCCGTACAATGAGCAGTTCTTC. Full variable domain (rest looked up from reference TRBV18 and TRBJ2-1): NAGVMQNPRHLVRRRGQEARLRCSPMKGHSHVYWYRQLPEEGLKFMVYLQKENIIDESGMPKERFSAEFPKEGPSILRIQQVVRGDSAAYFCASSPPGPYNEQFFGPGTRLTVL.

In its sample, this clone was seen once. J is TRBJ2-2 and V is TRBV5-1, with a possible D match to TRBD2 (5 bases). The CDR3 runs to 14 residues. The V and J ends lost 0 bases and 3 bases respectively, with 6 bases between them. CDR1 SGHRS and CDR2 YFSETQ come from the germline V gene. CDR3 in DNA: TGCGCCAGCAGCTTGGCCGGGGACACCGGGGAGCTGTTTTTT. This codes for CASSLAGDTGELFF.

This clone was counted between two and nine times. This chain uses TRBV19 with TRBJ1-1; D ambiguous. CDR3 size: 13 residues. The V end lost 3 bases, the J end lost 4 bases, and 9 bases lay between the germline ends. Germline V gives CDR1 LNHDA, CDR2 SQIVND (reference sequence). The CDR3 DNA reads TGTGCCAGTAGTATTTGGGGTAGCACTGAAGCTTTCTTT. Its protein product is CASSIWGSTEAFF.

V gene TRBV28 combines with J gene TRBJ2-6; possibly TRBD1 for D (6 bases). This CDR3 comprises 15 residues. Trimming pared 4 bases from V and 4 bases from J, leaving 11 bases between. Per the germline V gene, CDR1 is MDHEN and CDR2 is SYDVKM. The CDR3 reads CASSSPGAGANVLTF. In DNA form, the CDR3 reads TGTGCCAGCAGTTCCCCAGGGGCCGGGGCCAACGTCCTGACTTTC. The entire variable domain, with the rest obtained from reference TRBV28 and TRBJ2-6, is as follows: DVKVTQSSRYLVKRTGEKVFLECVQDMDHENMFWYRQDPGLGLRLIYFSYDVKMKEKGDIPEGYSVSREKKERFSLILESASTNQTSMYLCASSSPGAGANVLTFGAGSRLTVL.

The chain combines TRBV11-2 with TRBJ2-1; tentative D call: TRBD2 (5 bases). Germline V gene sequence: CDR1 SGHAT, CDR2 FQNNGV. V dropped 4 bases and J dropped 2 bases, with 12 bases sitting between them. This CDR3 has 15 residues. The chain's CDR3 is CASSSLATTYNEQFF. Written as DNA, the CDR3 is TGTGCCAGCAGCTCCTTAGCGACCACCTACAATGAGCAGTTCTTC.

The rearrangement uses TRBV5-4 and TRBJ2-3; no firm D call. V gave up 1 base and J gave up 4 bases, with 7 bases separating them. Germline CDR1 SGHNT, CDR2 YYREEE (reference sequence). This CDR3 comprises 13 residues. The CDR3 bases are TGTGCCAGCAGCTTGAACACCCCAGATACGCAGTATTTT. This encodes CASSLNTPDTQYF. The whole variable domain, filled in from reference TRBV5-4 and TRBJ2-3, reads ETGVTQSPTHLIKTRGQQVTLRCSSQSGHNTVSWYQQALGQGPQFIFQYYREEENGRGNFPPRFSGLQFPNYSSELNVNALELDDSALYLCASSLNTPDTQYFGPGTRLTVL.

J is TRBJ2-7 and V is TRBV5-1; 11 bases map to TRBD2. The germline V gene has CDR1 SGHRS and CDR2 YFSETQ. The V and J ends lost 4 bases and 1 base, in that order; junction bases with no gene match: 4. CDR3 length equals 15 residues. The CDR3 coding sequence is TGCGCCAGCAGCCATCGACTAGCGGGGTCCTACGAGCAGTACTTC. Translating it yields CASSHRLAGSYEQYF. Combining the CDR3 with reference TRBV5-1 and TRBJ2-7 gives the whole variable domain KAGVTQTPRYLIKTRGQQVTLSCSPISGHRSVSWYQQTPGQGLQFLFEYFSETQRNKGNFPGRFSGRQFSNSRSEMNVSTLELGDSALYLCASSHRLAGSYEQYFGPGTRLTVT.

V usage is TRBV5-1 and J usage is TRBJ2-5, with 7 positions matching TRBD1. This CDR3 spans 14 amino acids. Looked up from germline, CDR1 is SGHRS and CDR2 is YFSETQ. V gave up 2 bases and J gave up 0 bases; unmatched junction bases: 1. CDR3 region: CASSFDRDQETQYF. The CDR3 bases are TGCGCCAGCAGCTTTGACAGGGACCAAGAGACCCAGTACTTC. The complete variable domain, with remaining parts taken from reference TRBV5-1 and TRBJ2-5, reads KAGVTQTPRYLIKTRGQQVTLSCSPISGHRSVSWYQQTPGQGLQFLFEYFSETQRNKGNFPGRFSGRQFSNSRSEMNVSTLELGDSALYLCASSFDRDQETQYFGPGTRLLVL.

For this clone: A read error may account for a junction end that differs from germline. The chain carries TRBV28 and TRBJ1-5; the match to TRBD1 covers 8 bases. CDR3 length: 12 amino acids. CDR1 is MDHEN and CDR2 is SYDVKM in the germline V gene. The CDR3 DNA reads TGTGCCAGCAGTTTTACAGGGGGGGGTTGCAATTTT. This gives the protein CASSFTGGGCNF. The whole variable domain, remainder taken from reference TRBV28 and TRBJ1-5, is DVKVTQSSRYLVKRTGEKVFLECVQDMDHENMFWYRQDPGLGLRLIYFSYDVKMKEKGDIPEGYSVSREKKERFSLILESASTNQTSMYLCASSFTGGGCNFGDGTRLSIL.

The CDR3 protein is CASSLSRTGELFF. CDR3 DNA: TGTGCCAGCAGCTTATCCCGGACCGGGGAGCTGTTTTTT. V gene TRBV7-9 combines with J gene TRBJ2-2; D unclear. The CDR3 extends over 13 amino acids. The germline V gene has CDR1 SEHNR and CDR2 FQNEAQ (reference sequence). Trimming removed 2 bases at V and 5 bases at J, with 6 bases between.

To note about this clone: A read error may account for a junction end that differs from germline. The gene calls are TRBV15 and TRBJ2-7; D may match TRBD1 or TRBD2 (6 bases each). The length of the CDR3 is 16 residues. Looked up from germline, CDR1 is LNHNV and CDR2 is YYDKDF (reference sequence). CDR3 sequence: CATRRVEEGDRSVQYF. Written as DNA, the CDR3 is TGTGCCACCAGAAGAGTGGAGGAGGGGGACCGATCGGTGCAGTACTTC.

This clone came up once. The chain has TRBV7-9 and TRBJ2-1, with 7 bases lining up with TRBD1. V gave up 6 bases and J gave up 2 bases; unmatched junction bases: 7. The CDR3 extends over 15 amino acids. Germline V lookup: CDR1 SEHNR, CDR2 FQNEAQ (reference sequence). The CDR3 spells CASSSIGGTYNEQFF. CDR3 DNA sequence: TGTGCCAGCAGTTCTATAGGGGGCACCTACAATGAGCAGTTCTTC.

The V and J genes are TRBV2 and TRBJ2-3; D may be TRBD1 or TRBD2 (5 bases each). With 3 bases removed from V and 8 bases from J, the gap between germline ends came to 18 bases. This CDR3 comprises 15 residues. CDR1 and CDR2 (germline): SNHLY, FYNNEI. CDR3 bases: TGTGCCAGCAGTGATAGGTTTAGGGACGCCAGTACGCAGTATTTT. This gives the protein CASSDRFRDASTQYF.